A selection of T cell receptor beta chains follows, all from one sample in a study of OX40 agonist ivuxolimab in advanced cancers. Using immunoSEQ multiplex PCR, the repertoire was profiled, and TCRdb retains in-frame clones only, with some absent. The repertoire holds 30,000 to 40,000 clones, with roughly 87% as singletons. The starting material was CD4+ or CD8+ T cells sorted from blood, obtained in a trial of the OX40 agonist ivuxolimab. Every receptor here comes from an adult with an advanced solid tumor such as melanoma, head and neck, liver or kidney cancer. The CDR3 runs from the conserved cysteine through the conserved F or W. The order of the fields is V gene, J gene, clone size, D gene, CDR3 protein, CDR3 DNA. The D gene is left open where the match is weak. The size of a clone is reported for some rows only, either as once, few or many, or as a class for expanded clones.

>TRBV5-6|TRBJ1-2|.|.
CASSLGPGFYGYTF
TGTGCCAGCAGCTTGGGTCCGGGGTTTTACGGCTACACCTTC
>TRBV28|TRBJ1-2|once|.
CASSSAGLYGYTF
TGTGCCAGCAGCTCCGCAGGGCTCTATGGCTACACCTTC
>TRBV4-2|TRBJ2-3|many|.
CASSQELAGGAGDTQYF
TGTGCCAGCAGCCAAGAACTAGCAGGGGGGGCCGGAGATACGCAGTATTTT
>TRBV11-2|TRBJ1-4|.|TRBD1
CASSLHHAGGKYGEKLFF
TGTGCCAGCAGCTTACATCACGCAGGGGGGAAGTACGGTGAAAAACTGTTTTTT
>TRBV6-1|TRBJ1-4|.|.
CASSGTFLKATNEKLFF
TGTGCCAGCAGTGGGACTTTTTTAAAAGCAACTAATGAAAAACTGTTTTTT
>TRBV9|TRBJ1-4|once|.
CASSPGMGAPEKLFF
TGTGCCAGCAGCCCCGGGATGGGGGCGCCTGAAAAACTGTTTTTT
>TRBV14|TRBJ2-2|.|TRBD2
CASTTRGGNTGELFF
TGTGCCAGCACAACCCGGGGGGGGAACACCGGGGAGCTGTTTTTT
>TRBV28|TRBJ2-2|once|TRBD2
CASSFGLAGWGTGELFF
TGTGCCAGCAGTTTCGGTCTAGCGGGATGGGGCACCGGGGAGCTGTTTTTT
>TRBV6-4|TRBJ1-2|once|.
CASSDQVGGGYTF
TGTGCCAGCAGTGATCAGGTTGGGGGTGGCTACACCTTC
>TRBV28|TRBJ2-5|.|.
CASRLTGPGETQYF
TGTGCCAGCAGGCTGACCGGCCCCGGGGAGACCCAGTACTTC
>TRBV7-9|TRBJ1-2|.|.
CASSLNSRNGYTF
TGTGCCAGCAGCCTCAACAGTCGGAATGGCTACACCTTC
>TRBV6-5|TRBJ2-5|.|.
CASSLDSIQEGAQYF
TGTGCCAGCAGTCTCGACAGCATTCAGGAGGGGGCCCAGTACTTC
>TRBV9|TRBJ2-1|.|.
CASSVEGRDRLDPRSSYNEQFF
TGTGCCAGCAGCGTAGAGGGGCGAGACAGGTTAGATCCTCGGAGCTCCTACAATGAGCAGTTCTTC
>TRBV4-1|TRBJ2-3|.|.
CASSQVRGSGRITDTQYF
TGCGCCAGCAGCCAAGTTAGAGGCTCAGGGCGGATCACAGATACGCAGTATTTT
>TRBV2|TRBJ1-1|once|.
CASSPQGSTEAFF
TGTGCCAGCAGTCCACAGGGTAGTACTGAAGCTTTCTTT
>TRBV30|TRBJ1-2|.|.
CAWSVPSVGYTF
TGTGCCTGGAGTGTTCCCAGTGTAGGCTACACCTTC
>TRBV4-1|TRBJ2-5|.|.
CASSQDPGEETQYF
TGCGCCAGCAGCCAAGATCCGGGGGAAGAGACCCAGTACTTC
>TRBV4-1|TRBJ2-6|.|TRBD1
CASSPTARTGPSGANVLTF
TGCGCCAGCAGCCCAACAGCCAGGACAGGTCCCTCTGGGGCCAACGTCCTGACTTTC
>TRBV11-2|TRBJ1-1|.|.
CASSLTGRRAFF
TGTGCCAGCAGCTTAACGGGGCGGAGGGCTTTCTTT
>TRBV19|TRBJ2-5|.|TRBD2
CASSTWTSGSETQYF
TGTGCCAGTAGTACTTGGACTAGCGGGAGTGAGACCCAGTACTTC
>TRBV27|TRBJ2-7|.|.
CASSSGTSRDEQYF
TGTGCCAGCAGTTCCGGGACGTCCAGAGACGAGCAGTACTTC
>TRBV5-1|TRBJ2-7|.|.
CATSLGAYEQYF
TGCGCCACCAGTCTGGGAGCCTACGAGCAGTACTTC
>TRBV9|TRBJ2-5|.|TRBD2
CASSVAGTSGWQETQYF
TGTGCCAGCAGCGTAGCTGGGACTAGCGGATGGCAAGAGACCCAGTACTTC
>TRBV27|TRBJ2-7|.|.
CASSLRGHTYEQYF
TGTGCCAGCAGTTTAAGGGGACACACCTACGAGCAGTACTTC
>TRBV7-9|TRBJ2-7|.|.
CASSPAGPSYEQYF
TGTGCCAGCAGCCCCGCGGGGCCCTCCTACGAGCAGTACTTC
>TRBV11-2|TRBJ2-7|.|.
CASSTPYEQYF
TGTGCCAGCAGCACCCCCTACGAGCAGTACTTC
>TRBV28|TRBJ1-1|.|.
CASSPLGTGNTEAFF
TGTGCCAGCAGTCCCCTCGGGACGGGGAACACTGAAGCTTTCTTT
>TRBV9|TRBJ2-6|.|.
CASSGAATGGANVLTF
TGTGCCAGCAGCGGGGCTGCCACGGGTGGGGCCAACGTCCTGACTTTC
>TRBV6-5|TRBJ1-2|.|.
CASTGNYGYTF
TGTGCCAGCACGGGAAACTATGGCTACACCTTC
>TRBV19|TRBJ2-7|.|TRBD1
CASSTGDRPYYEQYF
TGTGCCAGTAGTACAGGGGACAGGCCGTACTACGAGCAGTACTTC
>TRBV9|TRBJ2-2|.|.
CASSVQVENTGELFF
TGTGCCAGCAGCGTGCAAGTAGAGAACACCGGGGAGCTGTTTTTT
>TRBV29-1|TRBJ1-1|few|.
CSGQENTEAFF
TGCAGCGGACAGGAAAACACTGAAGCTTTCTTT
>TRBV4-1|TRBJ2-7|.|TRBD2
CASSQGLAGRFYEQYF
TGCGCCAGCAGCCAAGGACTAGCGGGACGCTTCTACGAGCAGTACTTC
>TRBV4-1|TRBJ2-6|.|.
CASSQVPAGAGGANVLTF
TGCGCCAGCAGCCAAGTACCCGCGGGGGCTGGTGGGGCCAACGTCCTGACTTTC
>TRBV27|TRBJ2-2|.|.
CASSFTANTGELFF
TGTGCCAGCAGTTTTACGGCGAACACCGGGGAGCTGTTTTTT
>TRBV11-2|TRBJ2-3|.|.
CASRSPTDTQYF
TGTGCCAGCAGAAGTCCCACAGATACGCAGTATTTT